The 24 T cell receptor beta chains below all came from one sample that was sequenced in a study of T cell responses to AZD1222 COVID-19 vaccine. Sequenced by immunoSEQ multiplex PCR; TCRdb stores in-frame clones only, minus some. The table lists some 150,000 clones, 92% of them singletons, with roughly 4.3% in the top ten. Sequencing was performed on peripheral blood, taken on day 0 of MenACWY control vaccination. These receptors were collected from an adult in good health.

This clone was counted once. The chain is built from TRBV9 and TRBJ1-1; a weak D match, TRBD1 (5 bases). The CDR3 totals 15 residues. CDR1 SGDLS and CDR2 YYNGEE come from the germline V gene. The V gene lost 3 bases and the J gene lost 5 bases, with 17 bases spanning the gap. In DNA, the CDR3 is TGTGCCAGCAGCGCGTCGGGGACGGGAGTGACTGAAGCTTTCTTT. Encoded protein: CASSASGTGVTEAFF.

The chain combines TRBV7-6 with TRBJ1-6; no firm D call. Germline V gene data show CDR1 as SGHVS and CDR2 as FNYEAQ. The CDR3 runs to 15 residues. The V and J ends lost 4 bases and 10 bases respectively, with 17 bases between them. CDR3 DNA: TGTGCCAGCAGCTCCCTTGGATCCTTAGGATCACCCCTCCACTTT. Protein: CASSSLGSLGSPLHF.

In its sample, this clone was seen once. CDR3 nucleotides: TGTGCCAGCTTTCTGGGGGGAGCTAACTATGGCTACACCTTC. Its protein product is CASFLGGANYGYTF. This chain connects TRBV28 to TRBJ1-2; perhaps TRBD1 as D (5 bases). This CDR3 is 14 amino acids long. The germline V gene has CDR1 MDHEN and CDR2 SYDVKM. Trimming pared 8 bases from V and 0 bases from J, leaving 13 bases between.

The chain links TRBV5-8 to TRBJ1-1, with 10 nucleotides matching TRBD1. Trimming removed 3 bases from V and 4 bases from J; junction bases left unmatched: 3. Germline CDR1 SGHTS, CDR2 YDEGEE. The CDR3 has 14 amino acids. CDR3 residues: CASSYRTGGTEAFF. The CDR3 bases are TGTGCCAGCAGCTACCGGACAGGGGGCACTGAAGCTTTCTTT.

This chain uses TRBV7-3 with TRBJ1-2, with 9 bases fitting TRBD1. Germline CDR1 and CDR2: SGHTA and FQGTGA. V lost 5 bases to trimming and J lost 4 bases; unmatched junction nucleotides: 2. The CDR3 runs to 13 residues. In DNA form, the CDR3 reads TGTGCCAGCAGCCCGACAGGGGGCTATGGCTACACCTTC. Its translation is CASSPTGGYGYTF. The full variable domain, in which reference TRBV7-3 and TRBJ1-2 provide the parts outside the CDR3, is GAGVSQTPSNKVTEKGKYVELRCDPISGHTALYWYRQSLGQGPEFLIYFQGTGAADDSGLPNDRFFAVRPEGSVSTLKIQRTERGDSAVYLCASSPTGGYGYTFGSGTRLTVV.

The chain joins TRBV4-1 to TRBJ2-3, with TRBD1 identical over 9 bases. This CDR3 comprises 16 residues. Germline trimming cut 6 bases from V and 6 bases from J; bases unmatched to any gene: 13. Germline V gene sequence: CDR1 MGHRA, CDR2 YSYEKL. CDR3 sequence reads: CASSRTGGSGSDTQYF. The CDR3 region has the DNA TGCGCCAGCAGTCGCACAGGGGGCAGTGGGAGTGATACGCAGTATTTT.

The V and J genes are TRBV19 and TRBJ2-2; 12 positions agree with TRBD1. With 8 bases clipped from V and 6 bases from J, the junction kept 4 bases outside the gene matches. Germline V gives CDR1 LNHDA, CDR2 SQIVND (reference sequence). The CDR3 has 14 residues. In nucleotides, the CDR3 is TGTGCCAGTGCGGGACAGGGGGCCTCCGGGGAGCTGTTTTTT. It specifies CASAGQGASGELFF.

V is TRBV6-5 and J is TRBJ1-3; 8 bases fit TRBD1. J was trimmed by 4 bases and V by 6 bases; bases with no gene match: 2. Germline CDR1 is MNHEY and CDR2 is SVGAGI. The CDR3 totals 13 residues. CDR3 nucleotide sequence: TGTGCCAGCAGCCGGACAGGGGGAAACACCATATATTTT. This encodes CASSRTGGNTIYF.

This clone was detected only once. The J gene is TRBJ2-5, the V gene TRBV19; D may be TRBD2 (5 bases). Germline V gene sequence: CDR1 LNHDA, CDR2 SQIVND (reference sequence). The germline V and J ends were trimmed by 6 bases and 5 bases, with 13 bases remaining between them. The CDR3 totals 13 residues. The CDR3 sequence: CASREGGGETQYF. Here the CDR3 DNA reads TGTGCCAGTAGAGAGGGCGGTGGGGAGACCCAGTACTTC. The complete variable domain, with remaining parts taken from reference TRBV19 and TRBJ2-5, reads DGGITQSPKYLFRKEGQNVTLSCEQNLNHDAMYWYRQDPGQGLRLIYYSQIVNDFQKGDIAEGYSVSREKKESFPLTVTSAQKNPTAFYLCASREGGGETQYFGPGTRLLVL.

This clone was counted a single time. The chain couples TRBV7-9 to TRBJ2-3, with a tentative D call TRBD2 (6 bases). Between the trimmed V and J ends, which lost 2 bases and 10 bases, there was a span of 16 bases. This CDR3 is 14 amino acids long. Looked up from germline, CDR1 is SEHNR and CDR2 is FQNEAQ (reference sequence). In DNA, the CDR3 is TGTGCCAGCAGCTTAACGGGGGAGGAGTCGGCGCAGTATTTT. Translating it yields CASSLTGEESAQYF.

This sequence joins TRBV28 and TRBJ1-2; D is possibly TRBD1 (5 bases). The CDR3 sequence is 14 residues long. Germline lookup yields CDR1 MDHEN and CDR2 SYDVKM. V shed 7 bases and J shed 7 bases, with 19 bases lying between them. The CDR3 DNA reads TGTGCCAGCACCACTATTCGGGCGCAGGGTGGCTACACCTTC. It translates to CASTTIRAQGGYTF.

The chain joins TRBV7-2 to TRBJ2-3; no firm D call. This CDR3 has 16 residues. V was clipped by 7 bases and J by 2 bases, with 19 bases between them. Germline-derived CDR1 and CDR2 are SGHTA and FQGNSA. The CDR3 protein is CASTLDPTGVTDTQYF. CDR3 nucleotides: TGTGCCAGCACCCTAGATCCGACGGGCGTCACAGATACGCAGTATTTT.

The genes are TRBV6-5 and TRBJ2-7; 10 bases line up with TRBD2. Germline trimming cut 7 bases from V and 4 bases from J; bases unmatched to any gene: 10. CDR3 size: 15 residues. CDR1 is MNHEY, CDR2 SVGAGI, per germline. The CDR3 reads CASIRTSGAAYEQYF. For the CDR3, the DNA is TGTGCCAGCATTCGGACTAGCGGCGCCGCATACGAGCAGTACTTC.

This chain uses TRBV27 with TRBJ2-2, with 14 positions matching TRBD2. Germline loops: CDR1 MNHEY, CDR2 SMNVEV (reference sequence). CDR3 length: 19 amino acids. V shed 1 base and J 2 bases; nucleotides not matched to a gene: 6. CDR3 in DNA: TGTGCCAGCAGTTTATTAGGACTAGCGGGAGGACCTAACACCGGGGAGCTGTTTTTT. Its translation: CASSLLGLAGGPNTGELFF.

The genes are TRBV9 and TRBJ2-1; the match to TRBD2 covers 7 bases. Looked up from germline, CDR1 is SGDLS and CDR2 is YYNGEE. The V and J ends lost 3 bases and 2 bases, in that order; junction bases with no gene match: 14. This CDR3 has 18 amino acids. CDR3 bases: TGTGCCAGCAGCGATCCTTACCCGGCTAGCGGCCCCTACAATGAGCAGTTCTTC. As protein: CASSDPYPASGPYNEQFF.

V and J are TRBV9 and TRBJ2-1; 9 bases are shared with TRBD2. Trimming cost V 3 bases and J 8 bases; bases outside gene matches: 9. The V gene's germline CDR1 is SGDLS and CDR2 YYNGEE. This CDR3 contains 15 residues. The CDR3 is CASSARLAERDEQFF. For the CDR3, the DNA is TGTGCCAGCAGCGCCAGACTAGCGGAAAGGGATGAGCAGTTCTTC.

The chain carries TRBV5-5 and TRBJ2-2; D is unresolved. The germline V gene has CDR1 SGHKS and CDR2 YYEKEE (reference sequence). Trimming removed 4 bases at V and 1 base at J, with 11 bases between. CDR3 length equals 15 residues. CDR3 in amino acids: CASSETRQNTGELFF. In DNA, the CDR3 is TGTGCCAGCAGCGAAACGAGACAGAACACCGGGGAGCTGTTTTTT.

This rearrangement joins TRBV11-3 to TRBJ2-1, with 8 bases lining up with TRBD2. Looked up from germline, CDR1 is SGHNT and CDR2 is YENEEA. The CDR3 runs 16 residues. V shed 0 bases, J shed 4 bases, and the junction held 5 bases outside the gene matches. The CDR3 DNA reads TGTGCCAGCAGCTTAGACGGGACTAGAAATTACAATGAGCAGTTCTTC. It codes for CASSLDGTRNYNEQFF.

This clone was seen a single time. The chain employs TRBV11-3 and TRBJ2-3; 9 bases are a match to TRBD2. This CDR3 is built from 16 residues. Germline trimming cut 5 bases from V and 0 bases from J; bases unmatched to any gene: 6. The germline V gene has CDR1 SGHNT and CDR2 YENEEA. The CDR3: CASSKGTSRSTDTQYF. The DNA for the CDR3 is TGTGCCAGCAGCAAGGGGACTAGCCGTAGCACAGATACGCAGTATTTT.

V usage is TRBV20-1 and J usage is TRBJ2-3; 8 bases line up with TRBD2. Germline values: CDR1 DFQATT, CDR2 SNEGSKA (reference sequence). This CDR3 is built from 15 residues. V was pared by 3 bases and J by 6 bases, with 11 bases of the junction left unmatched. The CDR3 nucleotides are TGCAGTGCTAGTCAAGGAGCGGGAGTTGGGGATACGCAGTATTTT. Translation gives CSASQGAGVGDTQYF.

The rearrangement joins TRBV6-4 to TRBJ1-2; D perhaps matches TRBD1 (6 bases). V was cut by 6 bases and J by 7 bases, with 18 bases left in between. Germline CDR1 reads MRHNA; CDR2 reads SNTAGT. CDR3 size: 14 residues. CDR3 nucleotide sequence: TGTGCCAGCAGGGACAGTGAAATCTCCGGTGGCTACACCTTC. Protein product: CASRDSEISGGYTF.

The genes are TRBV7-9 and TRBJ1-2; D gene uncertain. Germline-derived CDR1 and CDR2 are SEHNR and FQNEAQ (reference sequence). The CDR3 has 12 residues. The V and J ends lost 8 bases and 3 bases respectively, with 10 bases between them. The CDR3 region has the DNA TGTGCCAGCTCAACAAGCCACTATGGCTACACCTTC. This codes for CASSTSHYGYTF.

V usage is TRBV5-5 and J usage is TRBJ2-3; 12 bases are a match to TRBD2. The V segment lost 4 bases and the J segment 3 bases; nucleotides outside the gene matches: 3. CDR3 length: 15 amino acids. The V gene's germline CDR1 is SGHKS and CDR2 YYEKEE (reference sequence). As DNA, the CDR3 is TGTGCCAGCAGCGCGACTAGCGGGAGTACAGATACGCAGTATTTT. It translates to CASSATSGSTDTQYF.

V is TRBV30 and J is TRBJ1-5, with a weak D call TRBD1 (6 bases). This CDR3 has 15 residues. Trimming took 1 base from V and 7 from J, leaving 17 bases between them. From germline, CDR1 is GTSNPN and CDR2 SVGIG (reference sequence). CDR3 nucleotide sequence: TGTGCCTGGAGTGGACGGACAGCGCACGACCAGCCCCAGCATTTT. It codes for CAWSGRTAHDQPQHF.